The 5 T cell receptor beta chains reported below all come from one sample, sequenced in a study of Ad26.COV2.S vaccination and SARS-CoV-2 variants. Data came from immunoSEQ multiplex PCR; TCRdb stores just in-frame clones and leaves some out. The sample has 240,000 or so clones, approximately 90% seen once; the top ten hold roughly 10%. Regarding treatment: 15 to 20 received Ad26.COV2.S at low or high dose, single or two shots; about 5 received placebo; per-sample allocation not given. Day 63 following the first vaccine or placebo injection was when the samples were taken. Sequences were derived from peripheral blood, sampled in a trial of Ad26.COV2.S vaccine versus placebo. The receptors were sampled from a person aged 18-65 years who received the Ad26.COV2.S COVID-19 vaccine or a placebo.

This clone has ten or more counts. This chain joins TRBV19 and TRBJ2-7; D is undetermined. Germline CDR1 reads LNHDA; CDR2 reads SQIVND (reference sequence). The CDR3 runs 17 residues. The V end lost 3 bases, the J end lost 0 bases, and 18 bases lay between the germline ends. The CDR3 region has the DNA TGTGCCAGTAGTATCTCAAGTTCGTCTGCGTTCTCCTACGAGCAGTACTTC. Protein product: CASSISSSSAFSYEQYF. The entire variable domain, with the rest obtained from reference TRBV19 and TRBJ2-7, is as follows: DGGITQSPKYLFRKEGQNVTLSCEQNLNHDAMYWYRQDPGQGLRLIYYSQIVNDFQKGDIAEGYSVSREKKESFPLTVTSAQKNPTAFYLCASSISSSSAFSYEQYFGPGTRLTVT.

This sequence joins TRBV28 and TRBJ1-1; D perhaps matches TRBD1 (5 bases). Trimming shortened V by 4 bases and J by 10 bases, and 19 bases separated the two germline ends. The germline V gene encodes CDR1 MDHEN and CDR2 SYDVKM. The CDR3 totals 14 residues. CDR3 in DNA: TGTGCCAGCAGTTCCCAGGGAACCCGCGACGTAGCTTTCTTT. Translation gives CASSSQGTRDVAFF.

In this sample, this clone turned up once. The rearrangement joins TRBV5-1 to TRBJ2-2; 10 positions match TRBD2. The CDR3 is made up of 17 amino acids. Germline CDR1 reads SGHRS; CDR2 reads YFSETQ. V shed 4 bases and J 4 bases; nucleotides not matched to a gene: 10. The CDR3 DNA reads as TGCGCCAGCAGCCTGGAGCTAGCGGGGGCCGTCACCGGGGAGCTGTTTTTT. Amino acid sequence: CASSLELAGAVTGELFF.

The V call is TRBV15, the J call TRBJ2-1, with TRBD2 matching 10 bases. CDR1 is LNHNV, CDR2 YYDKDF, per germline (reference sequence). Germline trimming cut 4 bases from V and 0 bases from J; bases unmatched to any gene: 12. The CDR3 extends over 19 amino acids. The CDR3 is CATSKREGLLIGSYNEQFF. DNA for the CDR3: TGTGCCACCAGCAAGCGGGAGGGCCTCTTAATCGGCTCCTACAATGAGCAGTTCTTC.

The CDR3 nucleotides read TGTGCCAGTAGTATTTCGGCCACCGGGGACAATAATTCACCCCTCCACTTT. Its protein product is CASSISATGDNNSPLHF. The chain links TRBV19 to TRBJ1-6, with a possible D match to TRBD1 (6 bases). This CDR3 has 17 residues. The ends were cut back, 3 bases at V and 5 bases at J, with 17 bases in the middle. Germline values: CDR1 LNHDA, CDR2 SQIVND (reference sequence).